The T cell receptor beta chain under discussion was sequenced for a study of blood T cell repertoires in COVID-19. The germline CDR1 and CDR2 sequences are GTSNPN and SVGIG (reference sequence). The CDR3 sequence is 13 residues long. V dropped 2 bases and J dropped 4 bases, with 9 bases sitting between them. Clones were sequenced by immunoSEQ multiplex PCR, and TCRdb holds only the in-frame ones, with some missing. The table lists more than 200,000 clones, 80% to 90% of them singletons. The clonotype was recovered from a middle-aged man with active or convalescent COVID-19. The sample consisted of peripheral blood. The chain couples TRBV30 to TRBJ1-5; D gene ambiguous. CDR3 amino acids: CAWSISGNQPQHF. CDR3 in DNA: TGTGCCTGGAGTATTTCGGGGAATCAGCCCCAGCATTTT.